Below, 32 T cell receptor beta chains from the same sample are listed, as sequenced in a study of tumor-infiltrating lymphocytes in localized non-small cell lung cancer. Data came from immunoSEQ multiplex PCR; TCRdb stores just in-frame clones and leaves some out. Of approximately 16,000 clones listed, roughly 40% are singletons. The source material was lung tumor tissue. Every receptor here comes from a human donor with non-small cell lung cancer.

The V and J genes are TRBV28 and TRBJ2-5; 8 nucleotides match TRBD2. With V trimmed by 8 bases and J by 4 bases, 21 bases remained unmatched. This CDR3 comprises 18 residues. The germline gives CDR1 MDHEN, CDR2 SYDVKM. The CDR3 protein is CASLLSGLAGSLGETQYF. The DNA of the CDR3 is TGTGCCAGCCTTCTTTCGGGGCTAGCGGGCTCCTTGGGAGAGACCCAGTACTTC.

This rearrangement joins TRBV7-2 to TRBJ1-5, with D unresolved. Germline-derived CDR1 and CDR2 are SGHTA and FQGNSA. V dropped 5 bases and J dropped 0 bases, with 11 bases sitting between them. The CDR3 runs to 15 residues. This CDR3 is CASSGQLASNQPQHF. CDR3 DNA sequence: TGTGCCAGCAGCGGCCAACTCGCTAGCAATCAGCCCCAGCATTTT.

In its sample, this clone ranks as medium-sized. The genes are TRBV19 and TRBJ2-2; the match to TRBD2 covers 10 bases. The CDR3 sequence is 14 residues long. Germline CDR1 and CDR2: LNHDA and SQIVND (reference sequence). V shed 3 bases and J 7 bases; nucleotides not matched to a gene: 2. The CDR3 reads CASSIQRGGGELFF. DNA for the CDR3: TGTGCCAGTAGTATCCAGCGGGGGGGCGGGGAGCTGTTTTTT. The variable domain in full, with the rest retrieved from reference TRBV19 and TRBJ2-2, is DGGITQSPKYLFRKEGQNVTLSCEQNLNHDAMYWYRQDPGQGLRLIYYSQIVNDFQKGDIAEGYSVSREKKESFPLTVTSAQKNPTAFYLCASSIQRGGGELFFGEGSRLTVL.

The chain employs TRBV6-6 and TRBJ1-2, with 11 bases aligning to TRBD1. Germline V gene sequence: CDR1 MNHNY, CDR2 SVGAGI (reference sequence). The CDR3 runs 16 residues. V shed 1 base and J 5 bases; nucleotides not matched to a gene: 6. In DNA form, the CDR3 reads TGTGCCAGCAGTTACTGGGGACAGGGGGAAACTTATGGCTACACCTTC. It translates to CASSYWGQGETYGYTF.

This clone was observed a handful of times. The chain joins TRBV7-9 to TRBJ2-4, with D tentatively TRBD1 (6 bases). Trimming shortened V by 5 bases and J by 4 bases, and 12 bases separated the two germline ends. This CDR3 comprises 14 residues. In germline, CDR1 is SEHNR, CDR2 FQNEAQ (reference sequence). The CDR3 DNA sequence: TGTGCCAGCAGCACTCTGGACAGAAAAAACATTCAGTACTTC. This encodes CASSTLDRKNIQYF.

J is TRBJ2-1 and V is TRBV6-1; a weak D match, TRBD2 (6 bases). This CDR3 comprises 12 residues. V was pared by 6 bases and J by 7 bases, with 10 bases between. The germline V gene encodes CDR1 MNHNS and CDR2 SASEGT. This chain's CDR3 is CASSPGRNEQFF. DNA of the CDR3: TGTGCCAGCAGCCCAGGGAGGAATGAGCAGTTCTTC.

The rearrangement joins TRBV27 to TRBJ2-7, with D possibly being TRBD1 or TRBD2 (5 bases each). Germline V gene data show CDR1 as MNHEY and CDR2 as SMNVEV (reference sequence). Trimming removed 8 bases from V and 7 bases from J, with 21 bases in between. The CDR3 is 14 amino acids. The CDR3 region is CASAPPIRGGEQYF. CDR3 DNA sequence: TGTGCCAGCGCCCCCCCCATTAGGGGCGGGGAGCAGTACTTC.

The V gene is TRBV28, the J gene TRBJ1-2; D gene unclear. The CDR3 extends over 12 amino acids. From germline, CDR1 is MDHEN and CDR2 SYDVKM. Trimming cost V 3 bases and J 4 bases, with 6 bases left between them. The CDR3 coding sequence is TGTGCCAGCAGTTTGAAACTCTATGGCTACACCTTC. Encoded protein: CASSLKLYGYTF.

The rearrangement joins TRBV11-2 to TRBJ2-5; 8 nucleotides match TRBD1. Germline values: CDR1 SGHAT, CDR2 FQNNGV. V shed 1 base and J 5 bases; nucleotides not matched to a gene: 6. The CDR3 extends over 15 amino acids. CDR3: CASSLVGQGTETQYF. The CDR3 region has the DNA TGTGCCAGCAGCTTAGTAGGACAGGGAACGGAGACCCAGTACTTC.

This clone occurred a few times. The chain couples TRBV4-2 to TRBJ2-7, with D unresolved. The CDR3 is 13 amino acids. The germline gives CDR1 LGHNA, CDR2 YNFKEQ. The V gene lost 0 bases and the J gene lost 4 bases, with 7 bases spanning the gap. The CDR3 nucleotides are TGTGCCAGCAGCCAAGACAGGTCGTACGAGCAGTACTTC. Protein: CASSQDRSYEQYF.

This clone was seen more than once but under ten times. This rearrangement joins TRBV6-1 to TRBJ1-5, with 9 bases that match TRBD1. Germline V gene data show CDR1 as MNHNS and CDR2 as SASEGT. V dropped 3 bases and J dropped 0; count of bases not matched to a gene: 9. CDR3 length: 18 residues. CDR3 sequence (DNA): TGTGCCAGCAGTGAGTCCGGGACAGGGTTCAATAGCAATCAGCCCCAGCATTTT. This translates into CASSESGTGFNSNQPQHF.

A single count supports this clone. One junction end disagrees with the germline gene, perhaps due to a read error. Other DNA sequences in this sample translate to the same CDR3. The gene calls are TRBV6-5 and TRBJ1-6; D may be TRBD1 (5 bases). Germline CDR1 and CDR2: MNHEY and SVGAGI. The CDR3 length is 12 residues. The CDR3 bases are TGTGCCAGCACCAGGACAAATTCGCCCCTCCACTTT. Translated: CASTRTNSPLHF.

This clone came up many times. The chain has TRBV6-5 and TRBJ2-5, with TRBD1 identical over 9 bases. Germline V gene lookup returns CDR1 MNHEY and CDR2 SVGAGI. J was trimmed by 1 base and V by 8 bases; bases with no gene match: 8. The CDR3 sequence is 15 residues long. CDR3 loop: CASHYRTGAQETQYF. CDR3 bases: TGTGCCAGCCACTACCGGACAGGGGCCCAAGAGACCCAGTACTTC.

The rearrangement links TRBV28 to TRBJ1-2; 8 positions agree with TRBD1. Looked up from germline, CDR1 is MDHEN and CDR2 is SYDVKM. Unmatched junction bases numbered 4, after V lost 6 bases and J lost 7 bases. The CDR3 spans 12 residues. The CDR3 sequence: CASRMTGAGYTF. CDR3 DNA sequence: TGTGCCAGCAGGATGACAGGGGCTGGCTACACCTTC.

The chain couples TRBV5-4 to TRBJ1-2; D is unclear. V was cut by 0 bases and J by 1 base, with 16 bases left in between. The CDR3 extends over 17 amino acids. Germline CDR1 reads SGHNT; CDR2 reads YYREEE (reference sequence). The CDR3 protein is CASSLVASLYDNYGYTF. The CDR3 DNA sequence: TGTGCCAGCAGCTTGGTAGCCTCACTCTACGATAACTATGGCTACACCTTC.

The genes are TRBV12-5 and TRBJ1-1; no clear D gene. In germline, CDR1 is LGHNT, CDR2 FRNRAP. The V gene lost 7 bases and the J gene lost 1 base, with 13 bases spanning the gap. CDR3 length: 14 residues. CDR3 nucleotide sequence: TGTGCTAGTGCCCCAGTGGGCGGGAACACTGAAGCTTTCTTT. Its translation is CASAPVGGNTEAFF. Based on the CDR3 plus reference TRBV12-5 and TRBJ1-1, the full variable domain is DARVTQTPRHKVTEMGQEVTMRCQPILGHNTVFWYRQTMMQGLELLAYFRNRAPLDDSGMPKDRFSAEMPDATLATLKIQPSEPRDSAVYFCASAPVGGNTEAFFGQGTRLTVV.

A single count supports this clone. This rearrangement joins TRBV11-2 to TRBJ2-3; 10 bases match TRBD2. J lost 1 base, V lost 3 bases, and 1 base had no gene match. The CDR3 totals 15 residues. CDR1 SGHAT and CDR2 FQNNGV come from the germline V gene. The CDR3 spells CASSFLAGGTDTQYF. The CDR3 DNA follows: TGTGCCAGCAGCTTCCTAGCGGGGGGCACAGATACGCAGTATTTT.

The V gene is TRBV4-1, the J gene TRBJ1-5, with TRBD1 matching over 8 bases. Germline V CDR1 and CDR2: MGHRA, YSYEKL. The CDR3 is 15 residues long. J gave up 3 bases and V 1 base, and 2 bases lay outside the gene matches. The CDR3 protein is CASSQGTGPNQPQHF. CDR3 nucleotide sequence: TGCGCCAGCAGCCAAGGGACAGGGCCCAATCAGCCCCAGCATTTT.

A few counts support this clone. The chain recombines TRBV5-6 with TRBJ2-5; no clear D gene. The CDR3 spans 14 residues. V lost 6 bases to trimming and J lost 4 bases, with 16 bases between them. Germline V gene data show CDR1 as SGHDT and CDR2 as YYEEEE. CDR3 amino acids: CASTSDPTSETQYF. The CDR3 DNA reads TGTGCCAGCACCTCGGACCCAACATCAGAGACCCAGTACTTC.

V is TRBV4-1 and J is TRBJ1-2; D remains ambiguous. V was trimmed by 0 bases and J by 3 bases, leaving 14 bases between them. The CDR3 runs to 16 residues. Germline loops: CDR1 MGHRA, CDR2 YSYEKL. CDR3 region: CASSQDLKSLDYGYTF. The CDR3 DNA is TGCGCCAGCAGCCAAGATCTGAAGTCCCTAGACTATGGCTACACCTTC.

The sample holds a few counts of this clone. CDR3 sequence: CASSSDRVNSPLHF. The CDR3 DNA reads TGCGCCAGCAGCTCGGACAGGGTAAATTCACCCCTCCACTTT. This chain connects TRBV5-1 to TRBJ1-6; 8 nucleotides match TRBD1. J lost 7 bases, V lost 3 bases, and 3 bases had no gene match. Looked up from germline, CDR1 is SGHRS and CDR2 is YFSETQ. This CDR3 spans 14 amino acids.

This sequence joins TRBV27 and TRBJ1-6; D is unclear. V gave up 5 bases and J gave up 9 bases, with 11 bases separating them. This CDR3 spans 13 amino acids. Germline V gene data show CDR1 as MNHEY and CDR2 as SMNVEV (reference sequence). CDR3 sequence: CASSPAPLSPLHF. CDR3 nucleotide sequence: TGTGCCAGCAGTCCGGCCCCCCTTTCACCCCTCCACTTT.

The chain combines TRBV25-1 with TRBJ2-7; 12 bases align to TRBD1. The V and J ends lost 5 bases and 3 bases, in that order; junction bases with no gene match: 14. The CDR3 totals 18 residues. Germline loops: CDR1 MGHDK, CDR2 SYGVNS. The CDR3 DNA is TGTGCCAGCAGTAACCGACCCGGGACAGGGGGCTTCCTCTACGAGCAGTACTTC. Protein sequence: CASSNRPGTGGFLYEQYF.

This clone has only a few counts. This CDR3 reads CASSDQNTGELFF. Here the CDR3 DNA reads TGTGCCAGCTCAGACCAGAACACCGGGGAGCTGTTTTTT. V gene TRBV18 combines with J gene TRBJ2-2; no firm D call. The germline V gene encodes CDR1 KGHSH and CDR2 LQKENI. Trimming cost V 5 bases and J 1 base, with 5 bases left between them. The CDR3 loop spans 13 amino acids.

This rearrangement joins TRBV7-6 to TRBJ1-4; possibly TRBD1 for D (6 bases). The CDR3 sequence is 15 residues long. Germline V gene lookup returns CDR1 SGHVS and CDR2 FNYEAQ. Deletions cut 5 bases from V and 7 bases from J, with 17 bases between. CDR3 loop: CASSATGTVGEKLFF. CDR3 in DNA: TGTGCCAGCAGCGCAACAGGGACGGTCGGTGAAAAACTGTTTTTT.

This sequence joins TRBV16 and TRBJ1-4, with D possibly matching TRBD1 (6 bases). The V end was cut by 1 base, the J end by 0 bases, with 9 bases between. Germline V gene data show CDR1 as KGHSY and CDR2 as FQNENV. The CDR3 spans 16 residues. CDR3 in amino acids: CASSQLDRATNEKLFF. The DNA of the CDR3 is TGTGCCAGCAGCCAATTGGACAGAGCAACTAATGAAAAACTGTTTTTT.

This chain joins TRBV5-1 and TRBJ2-7, with 7 bases lining up with TRBD1. J lost 2 bases, V lost 0 bases, and 8 bases had no gene match. This CDR3 is 16 amino acids long. Germline CDR1 reads SGHRS; CDR2 reads YFSETQ. CDR3 sequence reads: CASSLGGSGGPYEQYF. CDR3 bases: TGCGCCAGCAGCTTGGGGGGCTCAGGGGGACCCTACGAGCAGTACTTC. The full variable domain, rest sourced from reference TRBV5-1 and TRBJ2-7, is KAGVTQTPRYLIKTRGQQVTLSCSPISGHRSVSWYQQTPGQGLQFLFEYFSETQRNKGNFPGRFSGRQFSNSRSEMNVSTLELGDSALYLCASSLGGSGGPYEQYFGPGTRLTVT.

The gene calls are TRBV11-2 and TRBJ2-2; 9 nucleotides agree with TRBD2. The CDR3 consists of 16 residues. V lost 7 bases, J lost 5 bases, and 11 bases stayed unmatched. CDR1 is SGHAT, CDR2 FQNNGV, per germline. Here the CDR3 DNA reads TGTGCCAGCACCCCACGCCTAGCGGGGCGAACCGGGGAGCTGTTTTTT. Amino acids: CASTPRLAGRTGELFF.

This clone came up a few times. The chain couples TRBV7-9 to TRBJ1-4, with D hard to call. V dropped 6 bases and J dropped 10 bases, with 12 bases sitting between them. There are 12 residues in the CDR3. Germline V gene lookup returns CDR1 SEHNR and CDR2 FQNEAQ (reference sequence). The CDR3 DNA follows: TGTGCCAGCAGTCGGAGGTGGGGAAAACTGTTTTTT. Protein: CASSRRWGKLFF.

The rearrangement joins TRBV4-3 to TRBJ2-5, with D hard to call. The V gene's germline CDR1 is LGHNA and CDR2 YSLEER. Trimming shortened V by 4 bases and J by 1 base, and 13 bases separated the two germline ends. The CDR3 runs 15 residues. The CDR3 bases are TGCGCCAGCAGCCCCCGATATAGGACCCAAGAGACCCAGTACTTC. Protein product: CASSPRYRTQETQYF.

The chain links TRBV7-2 to TRBJ2-2; either TRBD1 or TRBD2 may supply D (5 bases each). The CDR3 is 16 residues long. Trimming took off 5 bases at V and 4 bases at J, with 17 bases between the two ends. Germline CDR1 is SGHTA and CDR2 is FQGNSA. As DNA, the CDR3 is TGTGCCAGCAGCCTCCAAGGGTTTGGGGGCACCGGGGAGCTGTTTTTT. Residues: CASSLQGFGGTGELFF. The whole variable domain, filled in from reference TRBV7-2 and TRBJ2-2, reads GAGVSQSPSNKVTEKGKDVELRCDPISGHTALYWYRQSLGQGLEFLIYFQGNSAPDKSGLPSDRFSAERTGGSVSTLTIQRTQQEDSAVYLCASSLQGFGGTGELFFGEGSRLTVL.

This rearrangement joins TRBV9 to TRBJ2-3; D gene uncertain. In germline, CDR1 is SGDLS, CDR2 YYNGEE. The V end was cut by 4 bases, the J end by 0 bases, with 12 bases between. The CDR3 consists of 15 residues. The CDR3 spells CASSLRPRSTDTQYF. The CDR3 DNA is TGTGCCAGCAGCCTGCGCCCCAGAAGCACAGATACGCAGTATTTT. The entire variable domain, with the rest obtained from reference TRBV9 and TRBJ2-3, is as follows: DSGVTQTPKHLITATGQRVTLRCSPRSGDLSVYWYQQSLDQGLQFLIQYYNGEERAKGNILERFSAQQFPDLHSELNLSSLELGDSALYFCASSLRPRSTDTQYFGPGTRLTVL.